The subject of this entry is one T cell receptor (beta chain). Antigen: not known. The data stem from a study of cytomegalovirus exposure and HLA in healthy donors. Study conclusions and caveats: Common viral pathogens seemed to be connected with several of the most significant clusters, according to a later analysis.

Researchers ran the PCR with 60 Vbeta and 13 Jbeta primers. Produced via immunoSEQ multiplex PCR; TCRdb's table is partial and in-frame only. Found here are over 200,000 clones, just over 75% of them singletons; the top ten hold 2.7%. Germline V gene lookup returns CDR1 MNHNY and CDR2 SVGAGI (reference sequence). CDR3 size: 14 residues. With 10 bases removed from V and 0 bases from J, the gap between germline ends came to 13 bases. Sequencing was performed on PBMCs. This sequence joins TRBV6-6 and TRBJ1-5; no definite D call. This TCR was recovered from a woman aged 55-75 years in good health and CMV-seropositive. CDR3 protein: CATWEFPSNQPQHF. The CDR3, as DNA: TGTGCCACCTGGGAGTTTCCTAGCAATCAGCCCCAGCATTTT.